Sequencing of this T cell receptor beta chain was carried out in a study of cytomegalovirus exposure and HLA in healthy donors (dated by TCRdb to the late 2010s). Concerning the study at large: An earlier analysis of 587 of the donors reported under 300 Gb of sequence data and approximately 120 million unique TCR beta sequences obtained from approximately 180 million T cells. Around 320 gigabases of sequencing data and 70 million to 100 million unique TCR sequences were included in an early release covering around 600 HLA-typed donors. Among the approximately 400 genotyped donors, about 85% belonged to the genetic ancestry cluster associated with self-reported Caucasian donors. The study aimed to test whether signatures of past pathogen exposure could be identified by cataloging public T cell receptors. The study profiled the T cell repertoires of 500 to 800 subjects by immunosequencing and related them to cytomegalovirus serostatus. A separate validation cohort of 100 to 150 different subjects was used in addition to the 666-subject first cohort. The study combined high-throughput TCR immunosequencing, statistical association of individual TCRs with disease status, and machine learning to predict cytomegalovirus infection status. In a later analysis, previously published TCR beta repertoires from 670 or so donors were re-analyzed and high-resolution HLA genotyping was added so that TCR occurrence patterns could be studied. Rather than drawing on any new phenotypic data, the later analysis identified candidate immune exposures from TCR beta sequences and the way those sequences occurred across donors. To decide whether each TCR beta V gene segment behaved as functional or pseudogenic, an earlier analysis of nearly 600 of the donors relied on high-throughput TCR beta sequencing. Donor age, sex, ethnicity and CMV serostatus were compiled together with the repertoire data. A later genetic analysis used genome-wide SNP genotypes for about 55% of the 666 donors, treating that subset as a discovery cohort. Every repertoire in the discovery cohort had been generated on one and the same sequencing platform. HLA typing included class I and class II loci at four-digit resolution. The number of typed donors differed by locus: roughly 629-640 for A, B, C, DRB1 and DQB1; approximately 540 for DQA1; around 610 for DPA1; and around 470 for DPB1. Roughly 5 DR-DQ haplotypes were handled as single units for association and clustering, since linkage in the cohort was strong. Among under 450 genotyped donors of the cohort, an average of approximately 230,000 unique TCR beta nucleotide sequences were sequenced per donor, roughly 20% of them non-productive.

The library came from the immunoSEQ multiplex PCR assay. A mixture of 60 forward primers for TCR Vbeta segments and 13 reverse primers for TCR Jbeta segments was used in the multiplex PCR. The CDR3 region of rearranged TCR beta genes was amplified from genomic DNA by a multiplex PCR assay. Amplified TCR beta libraries were sequenced as 87-base-pair reads on the Illumina HiSeq System. From the authors' description of their analysis: A later analysis counted tens of millions of unique TCR beta chains across the roughly 700 repertoires, and some 11 million of these chains were shared by at least two donors. To remove PCR and sequencing errors, raw reads were error-corrected and collapsed into unique sequences using a nearest-neighbor algorithm that merged closely related sequences. Alignment of CDR3 sequences to IMGT reference sequences was used to assign V, D and J gene segments. For a sequence to be retained, at least a six-nucleotide match to both a V gene segment and a J gene segment was required. Rearrangements were called productive when the CDR3 lacked stop codons and stayed in frame with V and J; all others were non-productive. Following IMGT convention, CDR3 was defined as the stretch from the second conserved V-encoded cysteine to the conserved J-encoded phenylalanine. In an earlier analysis of around 570 of the donors, sequences lacking an unambiguous match to a single V gene segment were excluded. An earlier analysis of 587 of the donors called V segments functional above 56.7% productive rearrangements and segregating when the between-donor standard deviation exceeded 5%. A statistical classification framework was built to diagnose cytomegalovirus status from the catalog of TCR beta chain sequences. In a later analysis, TCR nucleotide sequences were compared against IMGT/GENE-DB human TR gene sequences so that V and J genes could be assigned. The TCRdist pipeline was used in a later analysis to assign CDR3 sequences and most-parsimonious VDJ recombination scenarios. In a later analysis, every TCR beta chain was defined by the combination of its CDR3 amino acid sequence and its V-gene family, and reads without a unique V-gene family were dropped. A later analysis removed nearly 600 highly shared, low-generation-probability nucleotide sequences to deal with suspected cross-contamination and a sequencing artifact. In a later analysis, a clonal expansion index was calculated for each public chain from normalized within-repertoire ranks of inferred template counts. In a later analysis, generation probabilities were computed using a VDJ recombination model fitted to out-of-frame rearrangements, and the results were checked against IGoR. Hypergeometric tests were used in a later analysis to score TCR-TCR, TCR-HLA and TCR-CMV co-occurrence, with a repertoire-size bias correction applied to the TCR pairs. A later analysis estimated false discovery rates by permuting HLA or CMV assignments 20 times. In a later analysis, co-occurring TCRs were grouped with DBSCAN, and TCRdist sequence similarity was added when clustering was performed within HLA-allele-positive subsets. Repertoires with fewer than 30,000 or more than 120,000 public chains were left out of co-occurrence clustering, as were five repertoires with anomalous nucleotide sharing. TCRdb's version of the immuneACCESS table is confined to in-frame rearrangements and falls short of the full clone set. An unresolved V gene accounts for under half of the shortfall where checked; the remainder is of unknown origin. V and J calls and clone size are those listed in that table; D and trimming were worked out from the DNA. The sample includes around 220,000 clones, with about three quarters observed a single time. The ten largest account for around a sixth of the sample.

The germline V gene (reference sequence) provides CDR1 MNHNY and CDR2 SVGAGI. Including cysteine and phenylalanine, the CDR3 has 14 amino acids. The kept DNA is CDR3 alone, 42 bases in frame from the first base. V ends up 5 bases short and J 1 base short, with an unmatched junction base count of 4. About this clone: The clone's antigen remains unknown. The sample holds no much larger clone one base away, and base qualities are not on file.

In total, approximately 690 healthy bone marrow donors made up the cohort. At the time of sampling, every cohort member was nominally healthy, though immune exposures that went unrecorded were likely present. The donor was CMV seronegative and was included in the group of about 400 seronegative cohort members. A peripheral blood sample was provided by each donor, and peripheral blood mononuclear cells were used for TCR beta sequencing. The Qiagen DNeasy Blood Extraction Kit was used to extract genomic DNA from the blood cell samples. Overall study results and their limits: A later analysis reported that several top co-occurrence clusters appeared linked to parvovirus B19, influenza, CMV and Epstein-Barr virus. Some IMGT-functional V segments, including TRBV6-2 and TRBV6-3, could not be told apart with the 87-base-pair reads, so those segments were excluded. Correlated functional status among segregating V segments might be attributable to linkage disequilibrium, but an unknown experimental factor could not be ruled out. Assigning TCR associations to individual alleles was difficult when HLA alleles, especially DR and DQ, strongly co-occurred. In an earlier analysis of about 600 of the donors, most TCR beta V segments appeared in productive rearrangements about 90% or about 30% of the time, broadly matching IMGT annotations. Sequencing depth was assumed to be roughly uniform across donors in the presence/absence analyses, though that assumption may not hold. The earlier analysis of some 560 of the donors excluded some 15 rarely observed V segments, including chromosome 9 orphons, because counts were too low. Compared with equally common non-associated chains, HLA-associated TCR beta chains in a later analysis were more clonally expanded and had lower generation probabilities. It was suggested by the authors that the approach could potentially be generalized to other disease states and immunological phenotypes. Compared with the approximately 670-donor mean, donors in an Asian-associated ancestry cluster had fewer N-insertions in productive TCRs, according to a later genetic analysis. Cytomegalovirus status was reported to be diagnosed by the classifier with high specificity and sensitivity in both the original and validation cohorts. A few of the identified cytomegalovirus-associated TCR beta chains were confirmed in vitro to be specific for cytomegalovirus antigens. A later analysis associated about 17,000 TCR beta sequences with specific HLA alleles at a false discovery rate of 0.05. The sequencing pipeline was judged likely to have produced a cluster of highly shared sequence variants as a technical artifact. A total of 150 to 200 TCR beta chains were listed by the study as associated with cytomegalovirus. In a later analysis, most CMV-associated TCR beta chains were found to appear HLA-restricted, with HLA associations seemingly driven largely by CMV exposure. The cohort was sequenced for TCR beta chains only, and without alpha or paired-chain data the features that could be detected were limited. According to a later analysis, TCR association rates differed among HLA loci, with DRB1 alleles showing the most associated TCRs and HLA-C alleles showing the fewest. In a later genetic analysis, a missense DCLRE1C variant was associated with V-gene and J-gene trimming of TCR beta chains, and the association was replicated in an independent cohort. Most TCR sequences were observed very rarely across donors, whereas some public TCRs were present in many individuals. A further reported finding was that TCR beta sequences accurately predicted the HLA-A and HLA-B alleles for most subjects in the first cohort. Because HLA typing was unavailable for some donors at each locus, only the typed subset was used in association tests. For the cohort, immune exposure information was limited to CMV serostatus.

The chain is assembled from TRBV6-6 and TRBJ1-1, with 7 bases in between that match TRBD1. This receptor was taken from a man in his forties in good health and CMV-seronegative. Specimen: PBMCs. The encoded CDR3 is CASSEDRWNTEAFF. The DNA sequence follows: TGTGCCAGCAGTGAGGACAGGTGGAACACTGAAGCTTTCTTT.